These 30 T cell receptor beta chains came from one sample sequenced in a study of control samples from healthy donors and cancer patients. The protocol was immunoSEQ multiplex PCR, while the TCRdb copy is restricted to in-frame clones and leaves out a portion. The table records around 140,000 clones, roughly 91% of them present only once. Sequencing used PBMCs. The source is a man in his forties or fifties with head and neck cancer.

The genes are TRBV19 and TRBJ2-1; D may be TRBD2 (5 bases). CDR3 length: 15 residues. Per germline, CDR1 LNHDA and CDR2 SQIVND (reference sequence). V lost 3 bases and J lost 1, with 10 bases in between. The CDR3 nucleotides read TGTGCCAGTAGTATCAGCGGCGGTTCCTACAATGAGCAGTTCTTC. Translated, it gives CASSISGGSYNEQFF.

This clone was seen more than once but under ten times. The rearrangement links TRBV5-6 to TRBJ2-1; 8 bases agree with TRBD2. Looked up from germline, CDR1 is SGHDT and CDR2 is YYEEEE. This CDR3 has 15 amino acids. V shed 2 bases, J shed 3 bases, and the junction held 4 bases outside the gene matches. CDR3 sequence (DNA): TGTGCCAGCAGCTTACTAGCGGCGGTCTACAATGAGCAGTTCTTC. Its translation: CASSLLAAVYNEQFF.

J is TRBJ2-2 and V is TRBV9, with D tentatively TRBD1 (5 bases). Deletions cut 0 bases from V and 5 bases from J, with 14 bases between. The CDR3 has 16 amino acids. Germline CDR1 reads SGDLS; CDR2 reads YYNGEE. CDR3 DNA sequence: TGTGCCAGCAGCGTAGAAGGCAGGGCCTTGACCGGGGAGCTGTTTTTT. This translates into CASSVEGRALTGELFF. Full variable domain (rest looked up from reference TRBV9 and TRBJ2-2): DSGVTQTPKHLITATGQRVTLRCSPRSGDLSVYWYQQSLDQGLQFLIQYYNGEERAKGNILERFSAQQFPDLHSELNLSSLELGDSALYFCASSVEGRALTGELFFGEGSRLTVL.

The J gene is TRBJ2-3, the V gene TRBV18, with D perhaps TRBD2 (5 bases). The V gene's germline CDR1 is KGHSH and CDR2 LQKENI. Trimming stripped 0 bases from V and 4 bases from J, with 14 bases between. The CDR3 length is 16 residues. CDR3 residues: CASSPPRAGGSDTQYF. As DNA, the CDR3 is TGTGCCAGCTCACCACCGCGCGCGGGCGGTTCAGATACGCAGTATTTT.

In its sample, this clone was seen once. The chain couples TRBV28 to TRBJ1-1; tentatively, D is TRBD1 (5 bases). Germline V gene data show CDR1 as MDHEN and CDR2 as SYDVKM. V was shortened by 5 bases and J by 2 bases, with 18 bases between the two germline ends. This CDR3 is built from 16 residues. The CDR3 sequence is CASSHIRRDANTEAFF. CDR3 coding DNA: TGTGCCAGCAGTCACATCAGGAGGGACGCCAACACTGAAGCTTTCTTT.

CDR3: CASSQGVQETQYF. The DNA of the CDR3 is TGTGCCAGCAGTCAGGGGGTCCAAGAGACCCAGTACTTC. This chain connects TRBV9 to TRBJ2-5; 7 nucleotides line up with TRBD1. This CDR3 has 13 amino acids. V gave up 5 bases and J gave up 1 base; unmatched junction bases: 2. Germline CDR1 reads SGDLS; CDR2 reads YYNGEE.

The chain's CDR3 is CASRWGGAGNNEQFF. The CDR3 nucleotides read TGTGCCAGTAGATGGGGGGGAGCCGGAAACAATGAGCAGTTCTTC. This chain uses TRBV19 with TRBJ2-1; TRBD2 matches 7 bases. The germline gives CDR1 LNHDA, CDR2 SQIVND (reference sequence). This CDR3 is 15 amino acids long. The trim removed 6 bases at V and 5 bases at J, leaving 10 bases unmatched.

The V and J genes are TRBV27 and TRBJ2-7; no clear D gene. V was shortened by 5 bases and J by 3 bases, with 8 bases between the two germline ends. The CDR3 totals 12 residues. Germline V lookup: CDR1 MNHEY, CDR2 SMNVEV (reference sequence). CDR3 nucleotides: TGTGCCAGCAGTGACTCCGGCTACGAGCAGTACTTC. This translates into CASSDSGYEQYF.

This chain's CDR3 is CATGTSGGFGYEQYF. The DNA for the CDR3 is TGTGCCACCGGGACTAGCGGGGGGTTCGGCTACGAGCAGTACTTC. The V call is TRBV10-3, the J call TRBJ2-7; 15 positions agree with TRBD2. The ends lost 10 bases at V and 3 bases at J; junction bases unmatched: 7. The CDR3 contains 15 residues. Germline V gene lookup returns CDR1 ENHRY and CDR2 SYGVKD.

The CDR3 loop is CASSLVHQPQHF. The CDR3 DNA reads as TGTGCCAGCAGCCTAGTACATCAGCCCCAGCATTTT. The chain couples TRBV6-1 to TRBJ1-5; D gene unclear. Germline CDR1 is MNHNS and CDR2 is SASEGT. The CDR3 is 12 residues long. V was pared by 6 bases and J by 5 bases, with 8 bases between.

To note about this clone: The junction departs from germline at one end; a sequencing error may be responsible. The chain combines TRBV11-1 with TRBJ2-5; no clear D. The length of the CDR3 is 11 residues. CDR1 is SGHAT and CDR2 is FQDESV in the germline V gene (reference sequence). The CDR3 protein is CASSTQGTQYF. CDR3 DNA: TGTGCCAGCAGCACCCAAGGGACCCAGTACTTC.

The chain combines TRBV6-5 with TRBJ1-1; D may be TRBD1 (5 bases). Germline V gene data show CDR1 as MNHEY and CDR2 as SVGAGI. The CDR3 sequence is 13 residues long. Deletions cut 5 bases from V and 1 base from J, with 8 bases between. The CDR3 reads CASSTGWNTEAFF. CDR3 nucleotides: TGTGCCAGCAGTACAGGCTGGAACACTGAAGCTTTCTTT.

The J gene is TRBJ2-7, the V gene TRBV11-2, with D possibly matching TRBD1 (5 bases). Germline V gene sequence: CDR1 SGHAT, CDR2 FQNNGV. This CDR3 is 12 amino acids long. Trimming removed 3 bases from V and 6 bases from J, with 9 bases in between. In DNA form, the CDR3 reads TGTGCCAGCAGCTTTAGTGGGGCCGAGCAGTACTTC. This codes for CASSFSGAEQYF. Full variable domain (rest looked up from reference TRBV11-2 and TRBJ2-7): EAGVAQSPRYKIIEKRQSVAFWCNPISGHATLYWYQQILGQGPKLLIQFQNNGVVDDSQLPKDRFSAERLKGVDSTLKIQPAKLEDSAVYLCASSFSGAEQYFGPGTRLTVT.

This chain joins TRBV29-1 and TRBJ2-5; D remains unclear. The CDR3 covers 11 residues. The V gene's germline CDR1 is SQVTM and CDR2 ANQGSEA. V lost 3 bases, J lost 2 bases, and 4 bases lay in between. This CDR3 reads CSVEQQETQYF. For the CDR3, the DNA is TGCAGCGTTGAGCAGCAAGAGACCCAGTACTTC.

The chain has TRBV12-3 or TRBV12-4 and TRBJ2-1; D not resolved. This CDR3 region has 13 residues. Between the trimmed V and J ends, which lost 3 bases and 6 bases, there was a span of 9 bases. This chain's CDR3 is CASSFHGANEQFF. As DNA, the CDR3 is TGTGCCAGCAGTTTCCATGGCGCCAATGAGCAGTTCTTC.

This chain connects TRBV5-4 to TRBJ2-5, with 14 bases that match TRBD2. The CDR3 extends over 16 amino acids. The trim removed 0 bases at V and 6 bases at J, leaving 4 bases unmatched. Germline CDR1 is SGHNT and CDR2 is YYREEE (reference sequence). CDR3 nucleotide sequence: TGTGCCAGCAGCTTGGGACTAGCGGGGGGGCAACAGACCCAGTACTTC. Translated: CASSLGLAGGQQTQYF.

V gene TRBV4-1 combines with J gene TRBJ2-7; TRBD1 might be the D (5 bases). The CDR3 runs 15 residues. Trimming pared 0 bases from V and 0 bases from J, leaving 9 bases between. Germline lookup yields CDR1 MGHRA and CDR2 YSYEKL. DNA of the CDR3: TGCGCCAGCAGCCAAGAGTTAAGGGGCTCCTACGAGCAGTACTTC. It is translated as CASSQELRGSYEQYF.

This clone has only one observation. The chain employs TRBV6-5 and TRBJ1-6, with 9 bases aligning to TRBD1. The germline CDR1 and CDR2 sequences are MNHEY and SVGAGI. J was trimmed by 8 bases and V by 8 bases; bases with no gene match: 4. The CDR3 loop spans 13 amino acids. CDR3 residues: CASHRGLYSPLHF. The CDR3 DNA reads TGTGCCAGCCACAGGGGGCTTTATTCACCCCTCCACTTT.

This clone occurred many times. This chain connects TRBV4-2 to TRBJ2-1, with TRBD2 identical over 12 bases. The CDR3 contains 17 residues. Germline CDR1 reads LGHNA; CDR2 reads YNFKEQ. The V segment lost 0 bases and the J segment 9 bases; nucleotides outside the gene matches: 9. DNA for the CDR3: TGTGCCAGCAGCCAAGAAGTCCTAGCGGGGGGGCCGCGTGAGCAGTTCTTC. Translation: CASSQEVLAGGPREQFF.

This clone appeared a few times. The rearrangement links TRBV27 to TRBJ2-7; 10 positions agree with TRBD1. Germline V gives CDR1 MNHEY, CDR2 SMNVEV (reference sequence). V lost 6 bases, J lost 1 base, and 6 bases stayed unmatched. The CDR3 is 15 residues long. CDR3 nucleotides: TGTGCCAGCAGGAGACAGGGGGCCCTGTCCTACGAGCAGTACTTC. Protein product: CASRRQGALSYEQYF.

This chain connects TRBV4-1 to TRBJ2-5; D could derive from TRBD1 or TRBD2 (5 bases each). Germline CDR1 MGHRA, CDR2 YSYEKL. V was trimmed by 1 base and J by 1 base, leaving 19 bases between them. The CDR3 is 18 residues long. The CDR3 reads CASSQAHGAFNLQETQYF. CDR3 nucleotide sequence: TGCGCCAGCAGCCAAGCCCACGGGGCTTTTAACCTCCAAGAGACCCAGTACTTC.

V gene TRBV11-2 combines with J gene TRBJ1-5; TRBD1 is a possible D gene (5 bases). The CDR3 consists of 14 residues. V gave up 4 bases and J gave up 0 bases, with 7 bases separating them. Germline CDR1 SGHAT, CDR2 FQNNGV. CDR3 loop: CASSWGGSNQPQHF. The CDR3 DNA reads as TGTGCCAGCAGCTGGGGCGGTAGCAATCAGCCCCAGCATTTT.

The rearrangement joins TRBV10-3 to TRBJ1-3; 7 bases map to TRBD1. Germline V gives CDR1 ENHRY, CDR2 SYGVKD. The length of the CDR3 is 15 residues. After removal of 8 bases from V and 3 bases from J, the junction contained 10 bases not matched to a gene. CDR3 DNA: TGTGCCATCGGGACAGCAAGGTTATATGGAAACACCATATATTTT. Protein product: CAIGTARLYGNTIYF.

The V and J genes are TRBV6-1 and TRBJ2-2, with D perhaps matching TRBD2 (6 bases). This CDR3 is 15 amino acids long. V lost 0 bases, J lost 9 bases, and 14 bases lay in between. CDR1 and CDR2 (germline): MNHNS, SASEGT. The CDR3 region is CASSEAQNGRRELFF. The CDR3 DNA follows: TGTGCCAGCAGTGAAGCGCAGAACGGGAGAAGGGAGCTGTTTTTT.

The gene calls are TRBV6-1 and TRBJ2-5; a possible D gene is TRBD2 (7 bases). The germline CDR1 and CDR2 sequences are MNHNS and SASEGT. The V gene lost 2 bases and the J gene lost 7 bases, with 17 bases spanning the gap. The CDR3 sequence is 15 residues long. CDR3 nucleotides: TGTGCCAGCAGTGAATTCGAGGGGGGGTTTGGGACCCAGTACTTC. Protein product: CASSEFEGGFGTQYF.

This sequence joins TRBV4-1 and TRBJ1-5, with D tentatively TRBD1 (6 bases). The CDR3 is 13 residues long. Germline loops: CDR1 MGHRA, CDR2 YSYEKL. The V gene lost 3 bases and the J gene lost 4 bases, with 7 bases spanning the gap. DNA of the CDR3: TGCGCCAGCAGCCAGGGGGCGAATCAGCCCCAGCATTTT. It translates to CASSQGANQPQHF.

This clone was counted only a few times. The CDR3 DNA is TGCGCCAGCAGCTTGGCAGGGACAGGGGCCAACGTCCTGACTTTC. Its translation is CASSLAGTGANVLTF. The chain is built from TRBV5-1 and TRBJ2-6; maybe TRBD1 (6 bases). The germline CDR1 and CDR2 sequences are SGHRS and YFSETQ. This CDR3 has 15 amino acids. V lost 0 bases and J lost 4, with 8 bases in between.

CDR3 bases: TGTGCCAGCAGCCTAGGGGCCGGGCAGATCTATGGCTACACCTTC. This translates into CASSLGAGQIYGYTF. V is TRBV14 and J is TRBJ1-2, with a possible D match to TRBD1 (5 bases). Trimming cost V 4 bases and J 4 bases, with 16 bases left between them. Germline CDR1 is SGHDN and CDR2 is FVKESK. This CDR3 has 15 residues.

The chain links TRBV3-1 (or the pseudogene TRBV3-2) to TRBJ2-5; 7 nucleotides align to TRBD1. The J segment lost 6 bases and the V segment lost 0 bases, leaving 7 bases of the junction unmatched. There are 15 residues in the CDR3. The germline gives CDR1 LGHDT, CDR2 YNNKEL (reference sequence). This CDR3 is CASSQDLNRGKTQYF. The CDR3 nucleotides read TGTGCCAGCAGCCAAGATCTTAACAGGGGAAAGACCCAGTACTTC.

The J gene is TRBJ2-6, the V gene TRBV5-6; D unresolved. V was trimmed by 6 bases and J by 2 bases, leaving 6 bases between them. Per germline, CDR1 SGHDT and CDR2 YYEEEE. The CDR3 loop spans 13 amino acids. CDR3: CASMATGANVLTF. DNA of the CDR3: TGTGCCAGCATGGCCACTGGGGCCAACGTCCTGACTTTC.